The entry that follows covers one T cell receptor (beta chain) sequence. Its antigen is currently not known. No base quality information exists; no much larger clone differs at one position. This record belongs to a study of neoadjuvant anti-PD-1 for oral cavity cancer (dated by TCRdb to the early 2020s). Turning to the overall study: Three to four biweekly doses of nivolumab at 3 mg/kg were mostly administered to patients before curative-intent surgical resection. The parent correlative cohort included some 13 patients, with an approximately 32% response rate. Under RECIST 1.1, a patient counted as a responder if showing complete response, partial response or stable disease, and as a non-responder if showing progression. Patients without progression received a fourth nivolumab dose around day 43 and underwent definitive surgical resection on days 50-56.

Sample time point, as interpreted from the label and publication: after neoadjuvant nivolumab, at surgical resection. Patients were newly diagnosed with stage II-IVA oral cavity squamous cell carcinoma and had received no prior systemic or radiation treatment. Everyone in the cohort had locally advanced, HPV-negative oral cavity squamous cell carcinoma. Peripheral blood mononuclear cells were analyzed directly and were not maintained or expanded in culture. The samples were drawn from a longitudinal correlative study tied to a single-arm phase II trial testing neoadjuvant nivolumab in oral cavity squamous cell carcinoma. Genomic DNA-based TCRbeta sequencing was performed on subject-matched pre- and post-treatment PBMCs and tumors from three responders and three non-responders. Peripheral blood mononuclear cells were drawn once before nivolumab treatment and a second time after treatment, when surgery took place. The Maxwell RSC DNA from Cells kit was used to extract genomic DNA from PBMCs.

The CDR3 covers 16 residues, taking in both the cysteine and the phenylalanine. Only CDR3 DNA remains: 48 bases, in frame from the first base. CDR1 is given as MDHEN and CDR2 as SYDVKM, both from the germline V gene. V loses 2 bases of germline sequence and J loses 7 bases, and the interval between the two ends is 17 bases. Study-wide findings and limitations: Higher pretreatment blood Treg/Th17 ratios correlated with higher pretreatment blood TCRbeta clonality and lower post-treatment tumor TCRbeta clonality. After neoadjuvant nivolumab, T cell clonality (Gini index) in PBMCs was significantly higher in non-responders than in responders. Only a few patients per response group were included in the TCR analyses, and larger cohorts for validation were called for by the authors.

For deep sequencing, each PBMC sample was run in six replicates, with libraries mostly built from 480 ng of input genomic DNA. The immunoSEQ hsTCRbeta kit was used to prepare TCRbeta libraries according to the manufacturer's instructions. Sequencing of the completed libraries took place using an Illumina NovaSeq 6000 S4 flow cell after they had been pooled to approximately 3.3 nM. As for how the authors treated the data: The immunoSEQ Analyzer handled quality control and preprocessing of the raw data. The analysis was limited to productive rearrangements, and each clonotype was defined by a unique CDR3 amino acid sequence. Repertoire clonality was estimated as the Gini-Simpson index, which was calculated using the R package tcR. Student's t test was used to compare Gini indices, and Pearson correlation was used to assess associations with tumor size change. Imported from immuneACCESS, the table was reduced by TCRdb to in-frame sequences with V and J called. These copies leave out some clones; in studies compared against another copy, an unresolved V gene accounts for under half, and the cause of the remainder is not known. Clone size and V and J calls were adopted from that table, with D and trimming inferred from the DNA. This sample lists 35,000 to 50,000 clones; about 76% were detected once. The ten largest clonotypes hold 4% to 5% of the sample.

The chain is assembled from TRBV28 and TRBJ1-4; tentative D gene TRBD1, with 6 bases matching. The receptor comes from a person between 40 and 79 years old with oral cavity squamous cell carcinoma. The sequencing used PBMCs, collected after nivolumab (anti-PD-1) treatment. The DNA is TGTGCCAGCAGTTTAGGGGGGGCGGCAGGGCGTGAAAAACTGTTTTTT. Its amino acids are CASSLGGAAGREKLFF.